The clone carrying this T cell receptor beta chain was found once. The data originate from a study of technical replicates of blood from several donors. TCRdb keeps only in-frame clones here, not all; method: immunoSEQ multiplex PCR. The data show 80,000 to 100,000 clones, 95% seen once. Per germline, CDR1 LGHNT and CDR2 FRNRAP. Trimming removed 7 bases from V and 7 bases from J; junction bases left unmatched: 12. The CDR3 totals 15 residues. This clonotype originated in a human donor in good health. This chain uses TRBV12-5 with TRBJ1-2; 10 nucleotides align to TRBD1. Sequenced sample: T cells isolated from PBMCs. CDR3 DNA: TGTGCTAGTGCCCCCTCCGGGACAGGGGCAGGTGGCTACACCTTC. Its protein product is CASAPSGTGAGGYTF.